The 3 T cell receptor beta chains given below trace back to one sample, sequenced in a study of CD8 T cells in Susac syndrome. Random hexamers served to reverse transcribe about 0.45 to 1 ug RNA. From the immunoSEQ multiplex PCR reads, TCRdb called clonotypes with MiXCR, one entry per CDR3 protein. The repertoire consists of roughly 200,000 distinct CDR3 sequences, with 85% to 95% occurring once and the leading ten covering around 0.11%. Sequenced input: CD4+ T cells from PBMCs. Receptors were obtained from a human donor in good health.

The V gene is TRBV2, the J gene TRBJ1-2, with 9 bases lining up with TRBD1. V trimming: 9 bases; J trimming: 8 bases; junction bases outside the gene matches: 7. The CDR3 extends over 12 amino acids. Germline assignment: CDR1 SNHLY and CDR2 FYNNEI. The CDR3 reads CASGQGLDGYTF. CDR3 nucleotides: TGTGCCAGTGGACAGGGGTTGGACGGCTACACCTTC.

The rearrangement joins TRBV29-1 to TRBJ2-7, with 7 bases aligning to TRBD2. J lost 0 bases, V lost 7 bases, and 6 bases had no gene match. In germline, CDR1 is SQVTM, CDR2 ANQGSEA. The CDR3 consists of 13 residues. This CDR3 reads CSAGTIDSYEQYF. DNA for the CDR3: TGCAGCGCCGGGACTATCGACTCCTACGAGCAGTACTTC.

This clonotype was recorded only once. V gene TRBV29-1 combines with J gene TRBJ2-4; maybe TRBD1 (6 bases). The CDR3 loop spans 12 amino acids. V lost 0 bases, J lost 6 bases, and 6 bases lay in between. The germline V gene encodes CDR1 SQVTM and CDR2 ANQGSEA. The CDR3 bases are TGCAGCGTTGAAGAAGGGGGAAACATTCAGTACTTC. Its translation is CSVEEGGNIQYF.